The source of this TCR beta chain is a study of T cell repertoires in cytomegalovirus infection (dated 2019 in TCRdb). Some background on the complete study: Donor HLA type was relevant to the analysis, because carriage of CMV infection together with the matching HLA type was indicated by public TCR beta signatures.

From its cysteine to its phenylalanine, the CDR3 spans 12 amino acids. Of the read, only the CDR3 DNA is kept; its 36 bases are in frame from base 1. CDR1 is given as SGHTA and CDR2 as FQGNSA, both from the germline V gene. The instrument given in TCRdb is Illumina HiSeq 1500. TCRdb reanalyzed the raw reads on its own, using fastp at Q25 for trimming and MiXCR for clone calling, and kept in-frame beta chains. Rows with one shared CDR3 protein collapse into an entry with the most common genes and DNA. The sample yields over 150,000 distinct CDR3 sequences; about 15% were counted once. The ten largest clones add up to over 25% of the sample. Here is what the overall study found, with its caveats: Carriers of CMV infection plus the relevant HLA type were discriminated by the cumulative frequency of public TCR beta family members in the study cohort and in an independent roughly 400-donor cohort. The ex vivo response was dominated by HLA-C-restricted CMV-specific TCR beta clonotypes, which also provided the single most frequent clonotype in two of eight donors.

This clonotype was seen only once. Its binding antigen is unknown. This may stem from a read error, because a much larger clone lies one nucleotide away. The sample was PBMCs. The sequence came from a human donor in good health (CMV status not recorded). Some clones in this sample may be carry-over from other donors' samples. Here the chain combines TRBV7-2 and TRBJ1-2; TRBD1 aligns with 7 central bases. The sequenced DNA is TGTGCCAGCAGCGAACCAGGGGGTGGCCACACCTTC. The encoded protein is CASSEPGGGHTF.